This paragraph reports one TCR beta chain. This sample is drawn from a study of shared clonotypes between healthy human individuals. Profiling relied on immunoSEQ multiplex PCR, and the TCRdb table lists in-frame clones only, not all of them. Of approximately 1.5 million clones detected, roughly 98.5% appear once; the ten largest clones hold approximately 0.4%. The CDR3 loop spans 13 amino acids. The ends were cut back, 4 bases at V and 3 bases at J, with 10 bases in the middle. The germline CDR1 and CDR2 sequences are GTSNPN and SVGIG (reference sequence). Sequenced: naive CD4+ T cells sorted from blood. The subset here: CD45RA+ positively selected. This receptor was taken from a man aged 30-40 years in good health. The chain carries TRBV30 and TRBJ1-5; tentative D call: TRBD1 (5 bases). CDR3 DNA: TGTGCCTGGAACGGACAAGACAATCAGCCCCAGCATTTT. As protein: CAWNGQDNQPQHF.